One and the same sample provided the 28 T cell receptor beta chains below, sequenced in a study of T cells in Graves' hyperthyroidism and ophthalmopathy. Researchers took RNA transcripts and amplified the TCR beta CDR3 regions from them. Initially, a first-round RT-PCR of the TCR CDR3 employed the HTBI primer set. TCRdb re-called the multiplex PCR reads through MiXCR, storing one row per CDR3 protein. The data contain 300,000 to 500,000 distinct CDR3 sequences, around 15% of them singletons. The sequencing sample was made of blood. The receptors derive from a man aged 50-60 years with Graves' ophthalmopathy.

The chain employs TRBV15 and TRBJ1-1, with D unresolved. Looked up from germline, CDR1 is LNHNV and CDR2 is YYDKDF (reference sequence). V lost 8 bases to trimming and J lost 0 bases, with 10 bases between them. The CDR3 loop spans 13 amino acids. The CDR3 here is CATATAMNTEAFF. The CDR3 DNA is TGTGCCACCGCCACAGCGATGAACACTGAAGCTTTCTTT. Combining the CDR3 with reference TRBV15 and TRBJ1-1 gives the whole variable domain DAMVIQNPRYQVTQFGKPVTLSCSQTLNHNVMYWYQQKSSQAPKLLFHYYDKDFNNEADTPDNFQSRRPNTSFCFLDIRSPGLGDTAMYLCATATAMNTEAFFGQGTRLTVV.

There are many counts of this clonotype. The CDR3 is CASSRGQLRETQYF. In DNA form, the CDR3 reads TGTGCCAGCTCACGAGGACAGCTCAGGGAGACCCAGTACTTC. The chain has TRBV18 and TRBJ2-5; possible D gene TRBD1, 6 bases. In germline, CDR1 is KGHSH, CDR2 LQKENI. The V end lost 4 bases, the J end lost 5 bases, and 14 bases lay between the germline ends. The CDR3 has 14 residues.

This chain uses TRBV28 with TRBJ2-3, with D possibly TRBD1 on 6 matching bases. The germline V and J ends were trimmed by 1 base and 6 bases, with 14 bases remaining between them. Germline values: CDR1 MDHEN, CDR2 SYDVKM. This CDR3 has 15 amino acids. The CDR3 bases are TGTGCCAGCAGTTTATTTCTGGGGGCGACCGATACGCAGTATTTT. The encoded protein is CASSLFLGATDTQYF. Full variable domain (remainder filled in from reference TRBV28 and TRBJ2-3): DVKVTQSSRYLVKRTGEKVFLECVQDMDHENMFWYRQDPGLGLRLIYFSYDVKMKEKGDIPEGYSVSREKKERFSLILESASTNQTSMYLCASSLFLGATDTQYFGPGTRLTVL.

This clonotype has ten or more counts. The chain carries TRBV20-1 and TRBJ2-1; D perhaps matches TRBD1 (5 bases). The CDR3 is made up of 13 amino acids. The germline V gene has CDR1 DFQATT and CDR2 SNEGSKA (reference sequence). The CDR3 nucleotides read TGCAGCGGCGAACAACAGGACGACAATGAGCAGTTCTTC. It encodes CSGEQQDDNEQFF.

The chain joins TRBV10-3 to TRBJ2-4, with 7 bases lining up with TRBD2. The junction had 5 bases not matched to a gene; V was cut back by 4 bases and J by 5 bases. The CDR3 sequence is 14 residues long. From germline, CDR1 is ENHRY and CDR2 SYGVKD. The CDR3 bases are TGTGCCATCAGTGTTGGGGGAGGGGAAAACATTCAGTACTTC. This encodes CAISVGGGENIQYF.

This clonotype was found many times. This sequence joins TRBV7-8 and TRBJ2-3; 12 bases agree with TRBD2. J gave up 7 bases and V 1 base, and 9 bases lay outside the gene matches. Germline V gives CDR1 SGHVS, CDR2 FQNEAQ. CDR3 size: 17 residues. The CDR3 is CASSLVVTSGSLNTQYF. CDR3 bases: TGTGCCAGCAGCTTAGTTGTGACTAGCGGGAGTCTTAATACGCAGTATTTT. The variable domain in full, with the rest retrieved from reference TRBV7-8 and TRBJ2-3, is GAGVSQSPRYKVAKRGQDVALRCDPISGHVSLFWYQQALGQGPEFLTYFQNEAQLDKSGLPSDRFFAERPEGSVSTLKIQRTQQEDSAVYLCASSLVVTSGSLNTQYFGPGTRLTVL.

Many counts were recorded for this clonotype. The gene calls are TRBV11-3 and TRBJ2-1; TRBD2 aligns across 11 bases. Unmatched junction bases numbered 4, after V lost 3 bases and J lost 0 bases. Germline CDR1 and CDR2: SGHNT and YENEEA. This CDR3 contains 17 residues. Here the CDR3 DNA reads TGTGCCAGCAGCTTGGTCCTAGCGGGGGGCTCCTACAATGAGCAGTTCTTC. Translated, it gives CASSLVLAGGSYNEQFF.

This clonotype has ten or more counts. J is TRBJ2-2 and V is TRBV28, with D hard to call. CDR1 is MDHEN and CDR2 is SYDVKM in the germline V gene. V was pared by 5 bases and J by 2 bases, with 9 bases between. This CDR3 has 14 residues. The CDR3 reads CASSPTLNTGELFF. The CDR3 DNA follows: TGTGCCAGCAGTCCCACCCTAAACACCGGGGAGCTGTTTTTT.

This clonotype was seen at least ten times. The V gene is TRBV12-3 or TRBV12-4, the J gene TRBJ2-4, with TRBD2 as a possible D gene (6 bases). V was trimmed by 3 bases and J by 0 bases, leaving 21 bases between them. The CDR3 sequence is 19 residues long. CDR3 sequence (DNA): TGTGCCAGCAGTTTGCGGCTCCAAACTCAGGGACTAGCCAAAAACATTCAGTACTTC. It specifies CASSLRLQTQGLAKNIQYF.

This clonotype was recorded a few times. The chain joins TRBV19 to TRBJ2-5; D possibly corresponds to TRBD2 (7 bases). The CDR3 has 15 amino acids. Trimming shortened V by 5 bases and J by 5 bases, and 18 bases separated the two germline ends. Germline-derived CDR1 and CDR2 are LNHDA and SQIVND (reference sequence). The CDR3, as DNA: TGTGCCAGTAGTTTTCAAGGGGGGGTCGCGGAGACCCAGTACTTC. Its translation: CASSFQGGVAETQYF.

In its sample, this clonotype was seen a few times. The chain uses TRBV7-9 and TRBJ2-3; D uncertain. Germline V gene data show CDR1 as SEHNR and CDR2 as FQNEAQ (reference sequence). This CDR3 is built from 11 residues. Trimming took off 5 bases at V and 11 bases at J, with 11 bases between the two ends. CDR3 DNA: TGTGCCAGCAGCCCTGATAGGAGGCAGTATTTT. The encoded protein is CASSPDRRQYF.

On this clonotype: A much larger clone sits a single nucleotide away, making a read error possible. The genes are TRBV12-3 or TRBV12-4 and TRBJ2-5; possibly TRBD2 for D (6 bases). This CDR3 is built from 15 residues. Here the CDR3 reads CAGSLRGSYQETQYF. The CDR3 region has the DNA TGTGCCGGCAGTTTACGGGGGTCGTACCAAGAGACCCAGTACTTC.

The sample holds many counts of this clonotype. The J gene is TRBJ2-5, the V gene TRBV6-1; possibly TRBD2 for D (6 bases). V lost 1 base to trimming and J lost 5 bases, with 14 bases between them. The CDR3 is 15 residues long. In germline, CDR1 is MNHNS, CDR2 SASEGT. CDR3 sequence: CASSEGGTWGETQYF. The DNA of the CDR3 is TGTGCCAGCAGTGAAGGCGGGACCTGGGGGGAGACCCAGTACTTC.

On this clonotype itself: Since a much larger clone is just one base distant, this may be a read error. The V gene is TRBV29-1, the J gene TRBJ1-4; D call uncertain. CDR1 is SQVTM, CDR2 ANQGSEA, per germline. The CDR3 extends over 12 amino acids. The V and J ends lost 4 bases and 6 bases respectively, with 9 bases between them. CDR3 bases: TGCAGCGTTGTAGACCTTTATGAAAAACTGTTTTTT. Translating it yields CSVVDLYEKLFF.

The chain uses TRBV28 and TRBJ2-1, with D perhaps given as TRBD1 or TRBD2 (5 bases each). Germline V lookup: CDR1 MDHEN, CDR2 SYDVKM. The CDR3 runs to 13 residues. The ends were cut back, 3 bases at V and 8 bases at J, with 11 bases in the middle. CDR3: CASSFLGVYEQFF. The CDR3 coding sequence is TGTGCCAGCAGTTTCTTGGGGGTCTATGAGCAGTTCTTC.

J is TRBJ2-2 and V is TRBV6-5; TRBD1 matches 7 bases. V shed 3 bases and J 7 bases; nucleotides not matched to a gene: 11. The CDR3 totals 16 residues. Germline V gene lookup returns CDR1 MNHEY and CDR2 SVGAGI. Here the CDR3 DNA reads TGTGCCAGCAGTTATACGACAGGGATCGGGGTCGGGGAGCTGTTTTTT. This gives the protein CASSYTTGIGVGELFF.

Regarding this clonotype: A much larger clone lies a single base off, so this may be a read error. The CDR3 bases are TGTGCCAGCAGCCTCAGAAGCAACAGGGGAGTCCCCTACGAGCAGTACTTC. Translated, it gives CASSLRSNRGVPYEQYF. V is TRBV7-2 and J is TRBJ2-7; 7 bases line up with TRBD1. CDR3 length: 17 residues. Per germline, CDR1 SGHTA and CDR2 FQGNSA. The J segment lost 2 bases and the V segment lost 5 bases, leaving 15 bases of the junction unmatched.

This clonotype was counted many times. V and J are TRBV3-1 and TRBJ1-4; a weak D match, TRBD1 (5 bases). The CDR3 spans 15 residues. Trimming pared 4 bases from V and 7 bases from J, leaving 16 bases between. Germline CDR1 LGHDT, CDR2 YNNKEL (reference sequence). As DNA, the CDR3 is TGTGCCAGCAGCCCACCCGGGGGGTTACGTGAAAAACTGTTTTTT. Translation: CASSPPGGLREKLFF.

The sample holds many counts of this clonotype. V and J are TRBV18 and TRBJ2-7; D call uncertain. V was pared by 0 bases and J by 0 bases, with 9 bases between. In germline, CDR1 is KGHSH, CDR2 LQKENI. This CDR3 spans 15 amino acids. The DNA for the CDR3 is TGTGCCAGCTCACCACCCGGGTCCAGCTCCTACGAGCAGTACTTC. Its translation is CASSPPGSSSYEQYF.

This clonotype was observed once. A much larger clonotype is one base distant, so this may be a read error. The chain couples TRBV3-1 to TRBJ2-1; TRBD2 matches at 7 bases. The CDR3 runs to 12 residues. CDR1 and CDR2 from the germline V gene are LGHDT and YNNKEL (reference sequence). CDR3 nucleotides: TGTGCCAGCGGCCAGTCGGGAGGCCCGCAGTTCTTC. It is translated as CASGQSGGPQFF.

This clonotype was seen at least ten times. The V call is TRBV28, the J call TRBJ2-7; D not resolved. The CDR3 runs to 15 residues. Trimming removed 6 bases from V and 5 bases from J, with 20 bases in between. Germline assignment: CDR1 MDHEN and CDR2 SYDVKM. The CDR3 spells CASRPLDRVYHEQYF. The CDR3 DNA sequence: TGTGCCAGCAGACCTTTGGACCGGGTTTACCACGAGCAGTACTTC.

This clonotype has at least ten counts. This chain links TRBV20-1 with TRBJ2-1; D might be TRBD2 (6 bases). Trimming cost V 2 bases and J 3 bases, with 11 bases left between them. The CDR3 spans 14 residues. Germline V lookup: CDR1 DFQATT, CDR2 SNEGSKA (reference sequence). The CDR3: CSARYSGNYNEQFF. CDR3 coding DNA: TGCAGTGCTAGATATAGCGGCAACTACAATGAGCAGTTCTTC.

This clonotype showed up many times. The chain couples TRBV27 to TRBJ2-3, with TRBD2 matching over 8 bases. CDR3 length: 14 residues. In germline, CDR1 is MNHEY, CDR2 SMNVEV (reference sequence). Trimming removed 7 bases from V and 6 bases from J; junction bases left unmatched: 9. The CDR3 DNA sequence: TGTGCCAGCACGGGGGGGGGGCTGGCGGATACGCAGTATTTT. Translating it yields CASTGGGLADTQYF.

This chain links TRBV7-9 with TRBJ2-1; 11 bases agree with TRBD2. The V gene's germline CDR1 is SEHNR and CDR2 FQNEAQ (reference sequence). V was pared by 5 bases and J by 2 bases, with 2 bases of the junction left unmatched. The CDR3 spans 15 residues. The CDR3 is CASSASGGTYNEQFF. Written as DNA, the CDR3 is TGTGCCAGCAGCGCTAGCGGGGGGACCTACAATGAGCAGTTCTTC. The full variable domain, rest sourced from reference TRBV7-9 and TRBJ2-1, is DTGVSQNPRHKITKRGQNVTFRCDPISEHNRLYWYRQTLGQGPEFLTYFQNEAQLEKSRLLSDRFSAERPKGSFSTLEIQRTEQGDSAMYLCASSASGGTYNEQFFGPGTRLTVL.

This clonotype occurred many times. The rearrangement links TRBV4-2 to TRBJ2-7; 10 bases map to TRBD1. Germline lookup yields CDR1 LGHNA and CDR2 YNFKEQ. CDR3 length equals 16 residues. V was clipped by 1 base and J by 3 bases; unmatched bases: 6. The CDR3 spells CASSQGGQGGIYEQYF. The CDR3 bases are TGTGCCAGCAGCCAAGGAGGACAGGGGGGTATCTACGAGCAGTACTTC.

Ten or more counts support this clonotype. The CDR3 nucleotides read TGTGCCAGCAGTTACCAGGGGGACTATGGCTACACCTTC. This codes for CASSYQGDYGYTF. V gene TRBV6-6 combines with J gene TRBJ1-2; 7 positions agree with TRBD1. Germline V gene data show CDR1 as MNHNY and CDR2 as SVGAGI (reference sequence). This CDR3 has 13 amino acids. V was pared by 2 bases and J by 3 bases, with 0 bases of the junction left unmatched.

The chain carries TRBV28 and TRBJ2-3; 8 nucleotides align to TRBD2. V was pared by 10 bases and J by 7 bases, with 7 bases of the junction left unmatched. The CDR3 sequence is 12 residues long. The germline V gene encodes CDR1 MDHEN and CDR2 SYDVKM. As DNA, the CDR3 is TGTGCCACCAGCGGGAGTATGAATACGCAGTATTTT. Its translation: CATSGSMNTQYF.

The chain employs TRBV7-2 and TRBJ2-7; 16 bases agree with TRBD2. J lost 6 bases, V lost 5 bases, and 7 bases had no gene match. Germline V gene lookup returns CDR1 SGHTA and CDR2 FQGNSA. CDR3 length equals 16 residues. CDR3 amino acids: CASSHSGLAGGPEQYF. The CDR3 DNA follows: TGTGCCAGCAGCCATTCGGGACTAGCGGGAGGGCCCGAGCAGTACTTC.